Described below is a single T cell receptor (beta chain) sequence and its context. Its antigen remains unidentified. The input lacks base qualities; no much larger clone sits a single base away. The sample originates from a study of blood T cell repertoires in COVID-19 (TCRdb year 2020). With regard to the full study: Collaborator samples came from the United States, Italy and Spain and covered acute and convalescent phases of COVID-19. The material from the prospective study consisted of cDNA or gDNA derived from T cells, B-cell-depleted T cells, or PBMCs. Deeply sampled blood TCRbeta repertoires from subjects exposed to, actively infected with, or recovered from COVID-19 were included in the dataset. The repertoires were released in a freely available public database intended as a resource for research on the immune response to SARS-CoV-2. Samples came from the ongoing ImmuneRACE study (first 160 participants) plus 1,254 subjects from 6 global collaborators. The sample metadata nearly always contained a de-identified subject ID, COVID-19 status, age in years and sex. HLA class I and class II types, where available, came from metadata supplied by the sample provider rather than from assay-based typing.

Including cysteine and phenylalanine, the CDR3 has 14 amino acids. Only the CDR3 region is kept as DNA, spanning 42 bases read in frame from base 1. Per the germline V gene, MNHEY is the CDR1 and SVGAGI is the CDR2. V is cut back by 7 bases and J by 5 bases, with 10 bases in the junction unmatched. Findings and caveats that apply to the study as a whole: The quantity of clinical and demographic metadata differed by source and by participant and was supplied without curation.

Enrolling through a virtual design, the prospective study's participants ranged in age from roughly 18 to 90 years and lived across roughly 24 United States geographic areas. In the prospective study, participants were assigned to cohorts based on the clinical history participants reported in a screening survey and a study questionnaire. Recovered participants in ImmuneRACE Cohort 3 were defined by two consecutive negative NP/OP PCR tests, clearance by a healthcare professional, or resolution of symptoms. In the prospective study, whole blood, serum and a nasopharyngeal or oropharyngeal swab were collected from each participant by mobile phlebotomists. Prospective study participants could optionally give additional blood draws and questionnaires over an approximately two-month period. Before DNA extraction, prospective study blood samples were shipped either frozen or at room temperature. The immunoSEQ Assay, a bias-controlled multiplex PCR, was used to amplify TCRbeta CDR3 regions from genomic DNA. As for the authors' bioinformatics: Within the assay, amplification of reference gene primers was used to estimate how many nucleated cells each sample contained. To quantify the absolute abundance of each unique TCRbeta CDR3 rearrangement, sequence reads were collapsed and filtered. For each sample, productive Simpson clonality was calculated as the square root of Simpson's diversity index across productive rearrangements. TCRdb re-hosts the immuneACCESS table, in-frame sequences only. Its copies lack some clones; in the studies checked, an unresolved V gene accounts for under half of them, and the cause for the rest is not known. V and J calls and clone size are those listed in that table; D and trimming were worked out from the DNA. For this sample the table gives roughly 280,000 clones, of which just under 90% were detected only once. The top ten constitute roughly 1.8% of the sample.

The receptor was isolated from an older woman who had recovered from COVID-19. Material for sequencing was PBMCs or T cells enriched from blood (not recorded which). The rearrangement combines TRBV6-5 with TRBJ1-1, with 7 bases aligning to TRBD1. This receptor has the CDR3 CASNPSQGGTEAFF. The DNA sequence is as follows: TGTGCCAGCAATCCAAGCCAGGGGGGTACTGAAGCTTTCTTT.